One and the same sample provided the 11 T cell receptor beta chains below, sequenced in a study of T-cell reconstitution after alpha-beta-depleted transplantation in children. Unique molecular identifiers were used to barcode this TCRbeta library. TCRdb independently ran MiXCR on the PCR reads; one entry per CDR3 protein. The sample consists of over 150,000 distinct CDR3 sequences, approximately 6.8% of them appearing once. The starting material was PBMCs, obtained before TCRalphabeta/CD19-depleted stem cell transplant. The origin of the receptors is a girl under three years old with combined immunodeficiency, due to receive a stem cell transplant.

This clonotype was detected many times. The CDR3 DNA is TGCAGCGACGTCGGCACACAGGGCAGGGGGGCTACGGGTAATGAGCAGTTCTTC. Residues: CSDVGTQGRGATGNEQFF. The chain carries TRBV29-1 and TRBJ2-1, with a tentative D call TRBD1 (7 bases). The V gene lost 7 bases and the J gene lost 7 bases, with 32 bases spanning the gap. The germline V gene encodes CDR1 SQVTM and CDR2 ANQGSEA. This CDR3 is 18 amino acids long.

Ten or more counts support this clonotype. This chain joins TRBV4-2 and TRBJ2-7, with D perhaps matching TRBD2 (5 bases). V gave up 2 bases and J gave up 4 bases, with 15 bases separating them. The CDR3 is 15 residues long. Germline V gene data show CDR1 as LGHNA and CDR2 as YNFKEQ. As DNA, the CDR3 is TGTGCCAGCAGCCAACGGACTGACCGAACGTACGAGCAGTACTTC. Translating it yields CASSQRTDRTYEQYF.

This clonotype was found many times. This chain joins TRBV20-1 and TRBJ2-1; a possible D gene is TRBD1 (7 bases). Germline V CDR1 and CDR2: DFQATT, SNEGSKA (reference sequence). The CDR3 is 15 amino acids. V lost 0 bases and J lost 2, with 11 bases in between. CDR3: CSAREEGAPYNEQFF. In DNA, the CDR3 is TGCAGTGCTAGAGAGGAGGGGGCGCCCTACAATGAGCAGTTCTTC.

This clonotype was counted at least ten times. This chain uses TRBV28 with TRBJ2-3; the match to TRBD2 covers 10 bases. The junction had 8 bases not matched to a gene; V was cut back by 5 bases and J by 6 bases. The CDR3 is 15 amino acids. The germline gives CDR1 MDHEN, CDR2 SYDVKM. This chain's CDR3 is CASSGRAGGVDTQYF. CDR3 DNA sequence: TGTGCCAGCAGTGGCCGAGCGGGAGGGGTGGATACGCAGTATTTT.

The sample holds many counts of this clonotype. J is TRBJ1-4 and V is TRBV28; D remains unclear. The V end lost 5 bases, the J end lost 7 bases, and 14 bases lay between the germline ends. The CDR3 extends over 14 amino acids. Looked up from germline, CDR1 is MDHEN and CDR2 is SYDVKM. The CDR3 nucleotides read TGTGCCAGCAGTATAACGATAGCAATTGAAAAACTGTTTTTT. Amino acids: CASSITIAIEKLFF. The full variable domain, rest sourced from reference TRBV28 and TRBJ1-4, is DVKVTQSSRYLVKRTGEKVFLECVQDMDHENMFWYRQDPGLGLRLIYFSYDVKMKEKGDIPEGYSVSREKKERFSLILESASTNQTSMYLCASSITIAIEKLFFGSGTQLSVL.

This clonotype was observed at least ten times. V and J are TRBV3-1 and TRBJ1-5; no firm D call. CDR1 and CDR2 (germline): LGHDT, YNNKEL (reference sequence). This CDR3 has 14 amino acids. Trimming shortened V by 1 base and J by 6 bases, and 10 bases separated the two germline ends. The CDR3 sequence: CASSQVVGSQPQHF. CDR3 nucleotides: TGTGCCAGCAGCCAAGTCGTCGGGTCTCAGCCCCAGCATTTT.

In this sample, this clonotype turned up many times. The V gene is TRBV4-1, the J gene TRBJ2-1, with 7 bases that match TRBD2. V trimming: 1 base; J trimming: 7 bases; junction bases outside the gene matches: 13. The germline gives CDR1 MGHRA, CDR2 YSYEKL. The CDR3 extends over 17 amino acids. CDR3 protein: CASSQGRARGRSNEQFF. The CDR3, as DNA: TGCGCCAGCAGCCAAGGAAGGGCCCGCGGGAGATCTAATGAGCAGTTCTTC.

This clonotype was recorded many times. This chain connects TRBV7-2 to TRBJ2-5, with TRBD1 as a possible D gene (8 bases). The CDR3 runs to 15 residues. Germline assignment: CDR1 SGHTA and CDR2 FQGNSA. Trimming took off 0 bases at V and 5 bases at J, with 13 bases between the two ends. The CDR3 loop reads CASSLAQGGAETQYF. The CDR3 coding sequence is TGTGCCAGCAGCTTAGCACAGGGGGGGGCGGAGACCCAGTACTTC.

This clonotype was counted at least ten times. The chain combines TRBV29-1 with TRBJ2-5; tentative D call: TRBD1 (7 bases). CDR3 size: 11 residues. Germline CDR1 and CDR2: SQVTM and ANQGSEA. V was pared by 7 bases and J by 2 bases, with 8 bases between. The CDR3 nucleotides read TGCAGCGCAGGGGGGCAAGAGACCCAGTACTTC. This codes for CSAGGQETQYF.

Many counts were recorded for this clonotype. The chain combines TRBV29-1 with TRBJ2-1, with D unresolved. The V gene's germline CDR1 is SQVTM and CDR2 ANQGSEA. This CDR3 has 10 residues. Between the trimmed V and J ends, which lost 4 bases and 8 bases, there was a span of 6 bases. Here the CDR3 DNA reads TGCAGCGTTGGGTACGATGAGCAGTTCTTC. As protein: CSVGYDEQFF.

Ten or more counts support this clonotype. CDR3 amino acids: CASSDPLAGRLDEQYF. DNA for the CDR3: TGTGCCAGCAGTGACCCCCTAGCGGGACGCCTGGACGAGCAGTACTTC. The chain couples TRBV2 to TRBJ2-7; 9 bases fit TRBD2. The CDR3 covers 16 residues. Germline CDR1 is SNHLY and CDR2 is FYNNEI. Unmatched junction bases numbered 11, after V lost 3 bases and J lost 5 bases.